The 21 T cell receptor beta chains below all came from one sample that was sequenced in a study of blood T cell repertoires in COVID-19. The repertoire was sequenced with immunoSEQ multiplex PCR; TCRdb's copy has only in-frame clones and lacks some. This table holds about 180,000 clones, around 85% found once. Sequences were obtained from peripheral blood. The source of these receptors is a man between 65 and 85 years old with active or convalescent COVID-19.

The rearrangement links TRBV9 to TRBJ2-6; the D gene is possibly TRBD1 (6 bases). The CDR3 has 15 amino acids. CDR1 and CDR2 (germline): SGDLS, YYNGEE. V was pared by 2 bases and J by 2 bases, with 8 bases between. This CDR3 is CASSVEGAGANVLTF. CDR3 sequence (DNA): TGTGCCAGCAGCGTCGAGGGGGCTGGGGCCAACGTCCTGACTTTC.

This clone is a singleton in its sample. The genes are TRBV23-1 and TRBJ2-7; the D gene is possibly TRBD2 (5 bases). TRBV23-1 is identified as an open reading frame with a role that is uncertain. This CDR3 has 12 residues. V gave up 10 bases and J gave up 5 bases, with 15 bases separating them. Written as DNA, the CDR3 is TGCGCCACCCCCTTTGCCGGGAACGAGCAGTACTTC. It encodes CATPFAGNEQYF.

The chain joins TRBV11-3 to TRBJ2-7; 12 nucleotides match TRBD2. This CDR3 is built from 14 residues. From germline, CDR1 is SGHNT and CDR2 YENEEA. After removal of 4 bases from V and 7 bases from J, the junction contained 5 bases not matched to a gene. The CDR3 DNA follows: TGTGCCAGCAGCTCAGGACTAGCGGGAAGGGAGCAGTACTTC. As protein: CASSSGLAGREQYF.

This rearrangement joins TRBV3-1 (or the pseudogene TRBV3-2) to TRBJ2-6; TRBD1 is a possible D gene (5 bases). This CDR3 region has 15 residues. Looked up from germline, CDR1 is LGHDT and CDR2 is YNNKEL (reference sequence). The V end was cut by 3 bases, the J end by 4 bases, with 10 bases between. CDR3 residues: CASSHRVAGANVLTF. In nucleotides, the CDR3 is TGTGCCAGCAGCCACAGGGTGGCCGGGGCCAACGTCCTGACTTTC.

The V and J genes are TRBV28 and TRBJ2-1; tentatively, D is TRBD2 (6 bases). CDR3 length: 15 residues. Germline values: CDR1 MDHEN, CDR2 SYDVKM. The V gene lost 2 bases and the J gene lost 4 bases, with 12 bases spanning the gap. The CDR3, as DNA: TGTGCCAGCAGTTTAATGGGGGGTCCTTACAATGAGCAGTTCTTC. The encoded protein is CASSLMGGPYNEQFF.

The chain joins TRBV29-1 to TRBJ2-6; no reliable D call. Germline CDR1 and CDR2: SQVTM and ANQGSEA. This CDR3 has 15 amino acids. V dropped 0 bases and J dropped 0 bases, with 6 bases sitting between them. The CDR3 reads CSVEDPYSGANVLTF. CDR3 bases: TGCAGCGTTGAAGATCCGTACTCTGGGGCCAACGTCCTGACTTTC.

The genes are TRBV18 and TRBJ2-7, with D maybe TRBD2 (6 bases). Trimming cost V 3 bases and J 6 bases, with 15 bases left between them. This CDR3 has 14 amino acids. Germline CDR1 KGHSH, CDR2 LQKENI. The CDR3 DNA sequence: TGTGCCAGCTCACCGCGGCAGGCGGAGGGCGAGCAGTACTTC. Protein product: CASSPRQAEGEQYF.

The chain links TRBV18 to TRBJ1-1; D possibly corresponds to TRBD1 (5 bases). V was pared by 3 bases and J by 1 base, with 9 bases between. The germline CDR1 and CDR2 sequences are KGHSH and LQKENI. CDR3 size: 14 residues. This chain's CDR3 is CASSPDGGNTEAFF. The DNA for the CDR3 is TGTGCCAGCTCACCTGACGGGGGGAACACTGAAGCTTTCTTT.

In the case of this clone: Other DNA sequences in this sample translate to the same CDR3. The rearrangement uses TRBV18 and TRBJ1-5, with 7 positions matching TRBD1. The germline gives CDR1 KGHSH, CDR2 LQKENI. Losses at the gene ends were 6 bases for V and 0 bases for J; bases not matched to a gene: 2. The CDR3 has 14 residues. CDR3 amino acids: CASSRDSSNQPQHF. The CDR3 DNA is TGTGCCAGCTCCCGGGACAGTAGCAATCAGCCCCAGCATTTT.

The rearrangement links TRBV7-9 to TRBJ2-7; no clear D. V lost 1 base and J 0 bases, leaving 7 bases between the germline ends. Germline V gene lookup returns CDR1 SEHNR and CDR2 FQNEAQ (reference sequence). The CDR3 is made up of 14 amino acids. Here the CDR3 reads CASSLVPDSYEQYF. The CDR3 bases are TGTGCCAGCAGCTTAGTTCCAGACTCCTACGAGCAGTACTTC. Combining the CDR3 with reference TRBV7-9 and TRBJ2-7 gives the whole variable domain DTGVSQNPRHKITKRGQNVTFRCDPISEHNRLYWYRQTLGQGPEFLTYFQNEAQLEKSRLLSDRFSAERPKGSFSTLEIQRTEQGDSAMYLCASSLVPDSYEQYFGPGTRLTVT.

This clone came up once. The rearrangement uses TRBV11-2 and TRBJ2-5; the D gene is possibly TRBD2 (5 bases). The CDR3 is 15 amino acids. Trimming pared 5 bases from V and 0 bases from J, leaving 13 bases between. Germline V CDR1 and CDR2: SGHAT, FQNNGV. The CDR3 sequence is CASSHRRQNQETQYF. CDR3 bases: TGTGCCAGCAGCCATAGGAGGCAAAACCAAGAGACCCAGTACTTC.

V is TRBV2 and J is TRBJ1-6; D is unresolved. There are 14 residues in the CDR3. With 2 bases removed from V and 4 bases from J, the gap between germline ends came to 6 bases. The V gene's germline CDR1 is SNHLY and CDR2 FYNNEI. The CDR3 region is CASSEQIYNSPLHF. CDR3 nucleotides: TGTGCCAGCAGTGAACAGATATATAATTCACCCCTCCACTTT.

J is TRBJ2-7 and V is TRBV5-1; a weak D match, TRBD2 (6 bases). Between the trimmed V and J ends, which lost 6 bases and 1 base, there was a span of 17 bases. The CDR3 extends over 15 amino acids. Germline V gene lookup returns CDR1 SGHRS and CDR2 YFSETQ. Here the CDR3 DNA reads TGCGCCAGCAACCGGGGGATAGGGTCGTCCTACGAGCAGTACTTC. This codes for CASNRGIGSSYEQYF.

This chain joins TRBV29-1 and TRBJ2-5; TRBD2 is a possible D gene (5 bases). Trimming left V 6 bases short and J 5 bases short, with 16 bases between. The CDR3 contains 13 residues. Germline-derived CDR1 and CDR2 are SQVTM and ANQGSEA. In nucleotides, the CDR3 is TGCAGCGTCGGAGTCCCCGGGAAGGAGACCCAGTACTTC. Encoded protein: CSVGVPGKETQYF.

V usage is TRBV5-6 and J usage is TRBJ1-2; TRBD1 is a possible D gene (5 bases). CDR3 length equals 12 residues. The germline V and J ends were trimmed by 5 bases and 5 bases, with 10 bases remaining between them. Per the germline V gene, CDR1 is SGHDT and CDR2 is YYEEEE. The CDR3 nucleotides are TGTGCCAGCAGGACAGATCGGTATGGCTACACCTTC. This gives the protein CASRTDRYGYTF. The full variable domain, with the rest looked up from reference TRBV5-6 and TRBJ1-2, is DAGVTQSPTHLIKTRGQQVTLRCSPKSGHDTVSWYQQALGQGPQFIFQYYEEEERQRGNFPDRFSGHQFPNYSSELNVNALLLGDSALYLCASRTDRYGYTFGSGTRLTVV.

This chain joins TRBV5-5 and TRBJ1-5; 8 nucleotides match TRBD1. Losses at the gene ends were 2 bases for V and 6 bases for J; bases not matched to a gene: 10. Germline-derived CDR1 and CDR2 are SGHKS and YYEKEE (reference sequence). This CDR3 spans 16 amino acids. This CDR3 reads CASSFSQGAAGQPQHF. The DNA for the CDR3 is TGTGCCAGCAGCTTTAGTCAGGGGGCGGCGGGTCAGCCCCAGCATTTT.

The CDR3 DNA follows: TGTGCCAGCAGTTACTCCCTGGGACAGGGATCCGAGCAGTACTTC. Protein product: CASSYSLGQGSEQYF. The chain links TRBV6-2 or TRBV6-3 to TRBJ2-7; 9 bases line up with TRBD1. Germline trimming cut 0 bases from V and 6 bases from J; bases unmatched to any gene: 6. This CDR3 has 15 amino acids. The germline V gene encodes CDR1 MNHEY and CDR2 SVGEGT.

V is TRBV5-5 and J is TRBJ1-2; D is unclear. In germline, CDR1 is SGHKS, CDR2 YYEKEE (reference sequence). The CDR3 extends over 15 amino acids. V shed 0 bases and J shed 1 base, with 10 bases lying between them. The CDR3, as DNA: TGTGCCAGCAGCTTGGCCCCTACGAATAACTATGGCTACACCTTC. Residues: CASSLAPTNNYGYTF.

This clone showed up just a few times. V and J are TRBV7-2 and TRBJ1-2; 7 bases are a match to TRBD1. The J segment lost 5 bases and the V segment lost 5 bases, leaving 11 bases of the junction unmatched. The germline V gene has CDR1 SGHTA and CDR2 FQGNSA. This CDR3 contains 15 residues. The CDR3 DNA reads as TGTGCCAGCAGCATTTCGGGACAGACCTTTTATGGCTACACCTTC. Translated, it gives CASSISGQTFYGYTF.

The chain is built from TRBV6-5 and TRBJ1-2, with 7 bases that match TRBD1. Germline V gene data show CDR1 as MNHEY and CDR2 as SVGAGI. This CDR3 is 13 amino acids long. Trimming removed 8 bases from V and 2 bases from J; junction bases left unmatched: 5. In nucleotides, the CDR3 is TGTGCCAGCCAACTGACAGGGAACTATGGCTACACCTTC. Protein sequence: CASQLTGNYGYTF.

The chain uses TRBV30 and TRBJ2-1, with 10 bases identical to TRBD2. Germline V gives CDR1 GTSNPN, CDR2 SVGIG (reference sequence). Trimming cost V 0 bases and J 5 bases; bases outside gene matches: 4. The CDR3 sequence is 15 residues long. DNA of the CDR3: TGTGCCTGGAGTGTACTAGCGGGGACACACAATGAGCAGTTCTTC. This sequence encodes CAWSVLAGTHNEQFF.